These 28 T cell receptor beta chains were all obtained from the same sample, sequenced in a study of human T cells and chemical hapten exposure. Indicated time point: patch test 1, 2 weeks after DPC sensitization. This sample's treatment: therapeutic diphenylcyclopropenone sensitization with weekly scalp DPC. TCRdb re-analysed the RACE reads in MiXCR, keeping a single row per CDR3 protein. The table records 90,000 or so distinct CDR3 sequences, about 10% of them present only once. This specimen was whole blood, taken in connection with sensitization to the hapten diphenylcyclopropenone (DPC). These receptors came from a man aged 40-55 years with alopecia areata. Some clones in this sample may be carry-over from other donors' samples.

The chain employs TRBV6-1 and TRBJ1-1, with D possibly TRBD1 on 6 matching bases. The CDR3 contains 15 residues. In germline, CDR1 is MNHNS, CDR2 SASEGT. The V end was cut by 5 bases, the J end by 2 bases, with 15 bases between. In DNA, the CDR3 is TGTGCCAGCAGTCCACCGGGACAAAGAAACACTGAAGCTTTCTTT. Its translation: CASSPPGQRNTEAFF.

This clonotype appeared many times. The rearrangement uses TRBV10-3 and TRBJ1-4; D is ambiguous. From germline, CDR1 is ENHRY and CDR2 SYGVKD. There are 16 residues in the CDR3. V was trimmed by 5 bases and J by 0 bases, leaving 13 bases between them. CDR3: CAISPRRSTTNEKLFF. CDR3 coding DNA: TGTGCCATCAGTCCCCGGAGATCTACAACTAATGAAAAACTGTTTTTT.

The rearrangement links TRBV29-1 to TRBJ2-7; 9 bases are a match to TRBD2. This CDR3 has 13 residues. The V and J ends lost 5 bases and 4 bases, in that order; junction bases with no gene match: 6. CDR1 SQVTM and CDR2 ANQGSEA come from the germline V gene. In nucleotides, the CDR3 is TGCAGCGTTAGTCTAGCGGGATTGTACGAGCAGTACTTC. It translates to CSVSLAGLYEQYF.

V is TRBV28 and J is TRBJ2-3, with TRBD2 identical over 9 bases. Germline CDR1 MDHEN, CDR2 SYDVKM. Trimming removed 7 bases from V and 2 bases from J; junction bases left unmatched: 31. This CDR3 has 23 residues. In DNA form, the CDR3 reads TGTGCCAGCACTTATCCCCCGACATCGGTAGGAGCGGGAGGAACCTCTGACACAGATACGCAGTATTTT. Translating gives CASTYPPTSVGAGGTSDTDTQYF.

The chain has TRBV4-2 and TRBJ2-1, with D uncertain. The CDR3 has 15 amino acids. Germline V gene data show CDR1 as LGHNA and CDR2 as YNFKEQ. Trimming removed 0 bases from V and 8 bases from J, with 14 bases in between. CDR3 bases: TGTGCCAGCAGCCAAGATATAGGGTTAGTCCATGAGCAGTTCTTC. Residues: CASSQDIGLVHEQFF.

This chain links TRBV27 with TRBJ2-5, with D hard to call. The CDR3 has 13 residues. Germline CDR1 is MNHEY and CDR2 is SMNVEV (reference sequence). Trimming left V 0 bases short and J 5 bases short, with 7 bases between. CDR3 sequence (DNA): TGTGCCAGCAGTTTATCGGGGTATGAGACCCAGTACTTC. Amino acids: CASSLSGYETQYF.

There are many counts of this clonotype. The genes are TRBV12-3 or TRBV12-4 and TRBJ1-5, with no clear D. The ends were cut back, 2 bases at V and 3 bases at J, with 8 bases in the middle. The CDR3 is 14 amino acids. The chain's CDR3 is CASSLKKTNQPQHF. In DNA, the CDR3 is TGTGCCAGCAGTTTAAAGAAGACCAATCAGCCCCAGCATTTT.

This clonotype was counted many times. The V and J genes are TRBV29-1 and TRBJ2-3; D not resolved. V was clipped by 6 bases and J by 3 bases, with 10 bases between them. Germline-derived CDR1 and CDR2 are SQVTM and ANQGSEA. The CDR3 length is 12 residues. CDR3 in DNA: TGCAGCGTCAGCCCGCCAACAGATACGCAGTATTTT. This gives the protein CSVSPPTDTQYF.

The CDR3 sequence is CATSITGDTGELFF. In DNA form, the CDR3 reads TGTGCCACCAGCATAACAGGGGACACCGGGGAGCTGTTTTTT. The rearrangement uses TRBV15 and TRBJ2-2, with 7 bases fitting TRBD1. The CDR3 has 14 amino acids. In germline, CDR1 is LNHNV, CDR2 YYDKDF (reference sequence). Trimming cost V 4 bases and J 3 bases; bases outside gene matches: 2.

The chain combines TRBV7-2 with TRBJ2-1, with 8 bases identical to TRBD2. The CDR3 runs to 13 residues. CDR1 and CDR2 (germline): SGHTA, FQGNSA. V trimming: 5 bases; J trimming: 8 bases; junction bases outside the gene matches: 5. The DNA of the CDR3 is TGTGCCAGCAGCCCGGGACTAGGGGATGAGCAGTTCTTC. This encodes CASSPGLGDEQFF.

This clonotype was seen more than once but under ten times. The V gene is TRBV12-3 or TRBV12-4, the J gene TRBJ2-5; 9 nucleotides match TRBD1. This CDR3 contains 15 residues. With 3 bases clipped from V and 2 bases from J, the junction kept 4 bases outside the gene matches. The CDR3 sequence: CASSLGGQGQETQYF. Here the CDR3 DNA reads TGTGCCAGCAGTTTGGGGGGACAGGGACAAGAGACCCAGTACTTC.

This clonotype was seen many times. This chain joins TRBV24-1 and TRBJ1-1, with a possible D match to TRBD1 (5 bases). Germline values: CDR1 KGHDR, CDR2 SFDVKD. This CDR3 region has 17 residues. V was shortened by 3 bases and J by 6 bases, with 22 bases between the two germline ends. The CDR3 sequence is CATSDPLEEGKVSEAFF. The CDR3 coding sequence is TGTGCCACCAGTGATCCACTGGAAGAGGGGAAGGTATCTGAAGCTTTCTTT.

The chain employs TRBV24-1 and TRBJ2-6; D gene unclear. The V end lost 3 bases, the J end lost 1 base, and 9 bases lay between the germline ends. Looked up from germline, CDR1 is KGHDR and CDR2 is SFDVKD. The CDR3 is 16 residues long. The CDR3 bases are TGTGCCACCAGTGATCCAAACACGTCTGGGGCCAACGTCCTGACTTTC. Its protein is CATSDPNTSGANVLTF.

The V call is TRBV12-3 or TRBV12-4, the J call TRBJ2-3; D unresolved. This CDR3 has 13 amino acids. Trimming took 2 bases from V and 5 from J, leaving 8 bases between them. This CDR3 reads CASSLQLQDTQYF. Here the CDR3 DNA reads TGTGCCAGCAGTTTACAACTCCAAGATACGCAGTATTTT.

This chain uses TRBV20-1 with TRBJ2-3; no firm D call. Germline CDR1 is DFQATT and CDR2 is SNEGSKA (reference sequence). CDR3 length: 13 amino acids. V shed 8 bases and J shed 2 bases, with 14 bases lying between them. CDR3 region: CSPRYDTTDTQYF. As DNA, the CDR3 is TGCAGTCCCCGTTACGATACCACAGATACGCAGTATTTT.

Ten or more counts support this clonotype. The J gene is TRBJ2-6, the V gene TRBV7-9, with D uncertain. The CDR3 totals 13 residues. The V gene's germline CDR1 is SEHNR and CDR2 FQNEAQ (reference sequence). V dropped 9 bases and J dropped 4 bases, with 10 bases sitting between them. The CDR3 nucleotides are TGTGCCAGTCCGGTGGCGGGGGCCAACGTCCTGACTTTC. The encoded protein is CASPVAGANVLTF.

This clonotype was observed a handful of times. The J gene is TRBJ1-5, the V gene TRBV7-8; D is ambiguous. V lost 2 bases to trimming and J lost 6 bases, with 11 bases between them. Germline assignment: CDR1 SGHVS and CDR2 FQNEAQ. The CDR3 length is 14 residues. CDR3: CASSLISETQPQHF. CDR3 DNA: TGTGCCAGCAGCTTAATCAGCGAAACTCAGCCCCAGCATTTT.

The rearrangement joins TRBV5-1 to TRBJ2-3; TRBD2 might be the D (5 bases). The germline CDR1 and CDR2 sequences are SGHRS and YFSETQ. Trimming cost V 0 bases and J 1 base, with 9 bases left between them. CDR3 length: 15 residues. The CDR3 DNA sequence: TGCGCCAGCAGCTTGGAGGCTAGCCGCACAGATACGCAGTATTTT. This translates into CASSLEASRTDTQYF.

The chain uses TRBV28 and TRBJ2-7; 11 bases align to TRBD1. The CDR3 extends over 15 amino acids. V was pared by 3 bases and J by 2 bases, with 3 bases of the junction left unmatched. Germline-derived CDR1 and CDR2 are MDHEN and SYDVKM. CDR3 bases: TGTGCCAGCAGTTTTAGGACAGGGGGCGCCTACGAGCAGTACTTC. This translates into CASSFRTGGAYEQYF.

This clonotype was recorded at least ten times. One junction end does not reproduce the germline sequence, and a read error may be involved. The CDR3 sequence is CSALYGNTIHF. Written as DNA, the CDR3 is TGCAGTGCTTTATATGGAAACACCATACATTTT. The V call is TRBV20-1, the J call TRBJ1-3; D is ambiguous. Germline CDR1 reads DFQATT; CDR2 reads SNEGSKA (reference sequence). The CDR3 loop spans 11 amino acids.

The chain links TRBV5-1 to TRBJ1-1; D is possibly TRBD1 (6 bases). The CDR3 has 15 residues. V was shortened by 5 bases and J by 1 base, with 15 bases between the two germline ends. Per germline, CDR1 SGHRS and CDR2 YFSETQ. CDR3 sequence: CASRKTGTPNTEAFF. The CDR3 DNA reads as TGCGCCAGCAGAAAGACCGGGACACCGAACACTGAAGCTTTCTTT.

This clonotype was counted only a few times. V is TRBV9 and J is TRBJ2-1; weak D call: TRBD1 (6 bases). CDR1 and CDR2 (germline): SGDLS, YYNGEE. The V and J ends lost 4 bases and 0 bases respectively, with 11 bases between them. CDR3 length: 15 amino acids. CDR3 amino acids: CASSFTGSSYNEQFF. The DNA for the CDR3 is TGTGCCAGCAGCTTCACAGGGAGCTCCTACAATGAGCAGTTCTTC.

This clonotype was seen ten or more times. Its ends do not fully match the called genes, so a read error is possible. This chain joins TRBV12-3 or TRBV12-4 and TRBJ2-1; 14 bases align to TRBD2. CDR3 length equals 15 residues. The CDR3 coding sequence is TGCGCCAGCAGCTTGGGACTAGCGGGAGTGAATGAGCAGTTCTTC. Its protein product is CASSLGLAGVNEQFF.

This clonotype appeared many times. This chain uses TRBV5-1 with TRBJ1-6, with 9 bases that match TRBD1. V was clipped by 4 bases and J by 7 bases; unmatched bases: 9. The germline V gene has CDR1 SGHRS and CDR2 YFSETQ. This CDR3 region has 16 residues. CDR3 coding DNA: TGCGCCAGCAGCGCGGGACAGGGATGGGAGAATTCACCCCTCCACTTT. Protein: CASSAGQGWENSPLHF.

This clonotype was detected a few times. The chain carries TRBV9 and TRBJ2-3; D ambiguous. Per the germline V gene, CDR1 is SGDLS and CDR2 is YYNGEE. The CDR3 runs 14 residues. The V gene lost 0 bases and the J gene lost 7 bases, with 12 bases spanning the gap. DNA of the CDR3: TGTGCCAGCAGCGTAGCTAACGGATACAATACGCAGTATTTT. Residues: CASSVANGYNTQYF.

This clonotype occurred many times. The rearrangement joins TRBV3-1 to TRBJ1-2, with TRBD1 as a possible D gene (5 bases). The V and J ends lost 1 base and 4 bases respectively, with 10 bases between them. CDR3 length: 14 residues. Germline V gene sequence: CDR1 LGHDT, CDR2 YNNKEL (reference sequence). The CDR3 nucleotides read TGTGCCAGCAGCCAAGTTTTAGGGACCTATGGCTACACCTTC. Translated, it gives CASSQVLGTYGYTF. The entire variable domain, with the rest obtained from reference TRBV3-1 and TRBJ1-2, is as follows: DTAVSQTPKYLVTQMGNDKSIKCEQNLGHDTMYWYKQDSKKFLKIMFSYNNKELIINETVPNRFSPKSPDKAHLNLHINSLELGDSAVYFCASSQVLGTYGYTFGSGTRLTVV.

The CDR3 sequence: CSVRVDQGLNQPQHF. The CDR3 DNA reads TGCAGTGTCCGTGTTGATCAGGGTCTCAATCAGCCCCAGCATTTT. The J gene is TRBJ1-5, the V gene TRBV20-1; perhaps TRBD1 as D (5 bases). The CDR3 sequence is 15 residues long. Trimming stripped 7 bases from V and 3 bases from J, with 19 bases between. Germline CDR1 and CDR2: DFQATT and SNEGSKA (reference sequence).

The sample holds a few counts of this clonotype. Here the CDR3 DNA reads TGCAGCGTTGAAGGGACAGTAGGGTCCGGAAACACCATATATTTT. This sequence encodes CSVEGTVGSGNTIYF. The chain couples TRBV29-1 to TRBJ1-3, with D possibly TRBD1 on 6 matching bases. The CDR3 extends over 15 amino acids. V was trimmed by 1 base and J by 4 bases, leaving 14 bases between them. Per germline, CDR1 SQVTM and CDR2 ANQGSEA.